A single sample gave rise to the 8 T cell receptor beta chains below, sequenced in a study of cytomegalovirus exposure and HLA in healthy donors. Sequencing was performed with immunoSEQ multiplex PCR; in TCRdb, only in-frame clones are kept and a portion is missing. The table includes 70,000 to 75,000 clones, approximately 94% detected once. Source material: PBMCs. Receptors originate from a young woman in good health and CMV-seropositive.

The V call is TRBV2, the J call TRBJ2-5; the match to TRBD2 covers 9 bases. The J call is doubtful: the DNA matches TRBJ2-7 better. The CDR3 is 15 residues long. Germline CDR1 and CDR2: SNHLY and FYNNEI. CDR3 nucleotides: TGTGCCAGCAGTCGGACTAGCGTATCCTCCTACGAGCAGTACTTC. The encoded protein is CASSRTSVSSYEQYF.

This chain links TRBV2 with TRBJ2-3; 11 nucleotides align to TRBD2. From germline, CDR1 is SNHLY and CDR2 FYNNEI. V lost 6 bases to trimming and J lost 6 bases; unmatched junction nucleotides: 14. This CDR3 contains 17 residues. CDR3 loop: CASRAVSSGGAQDTQYF. For the CDR3, the DNA is TGTGCCAGCAGGGCGGTTAGTAGCGGGGGGGCACAGGATACGCAGTATTTT.

V gene TRBV6-1 combines with J gene TRBJ2-2; D possibly corresponds to TRBD1 (5 bases). Germline V CDR1 and CDR2: MNHNS, SASEGT. V was pared by 10 bases and J by 0 bases, with 15 bases between. The CDR3 extends over 15 amino acids. CDR3 sequence (DNA): TGTGCCACCCAGGGAAAGGATTCGAACACCGGGGAGCTGTTTTTT. Translated: CATQGKDSNTGELFF.

CDR3 residues: CASSFALGRKVAGGYTF. The DNA of the CDR3 is TGTGCCAGCAGTTTTGCCCTGGGGCGGAAAGTAGCGGGCGGCTACACCTTC. V and J are TRBV28 and TRBJ1-2; TRBD1 is a possible D gene (5 bases). The CDR3 spans 17 residues. Trimming pared 3 bases from V and 8 bases from J, leaving 25 bases between. The germline V gene encodes CDR1 MDHEN and CDR2 SYDVKM.

This clone was recorded only once. The chain recombines TRBV29-1 with TRBJ2-7; 9 bases align to TRBD1. The CDR3 contains 12 residues. J gave up 5 bases and V 7 bases, and 6 bases lay outside the gene matches. Germline loops: CDR1 SQVTM, CDR2 ANQGSEA. This CDR3 reads CSAPGQGNEQYF. CDR3 DNA: TGCAGCGCCCCGGGACAGGGCAACGAGCAGTACTTC.

CDR3 protein: CASNGAGGNTGELFF. The CDR3 DNA is TGTGCCAGCAACGGCGCGGGAGGAAACACCGGGGAGCTGTTTTTT. The chain recombines TRBV9 with TRBJ2-2, with 8 positions matching TRBD2. This CDR3 spans 15 amino acids. Germline V gene sequence: CDR1 SGDLS, CDR2 YYNGEE. Germline trimming cut 6 bases from V and 2 bases from J; bases unmatched to any gene: 6.

The V call is TRBV10-3, the J call TRBJ1-1; a possible D gene is TRBD1 (6 bases). The CDR3 contains 18 residues. Germline CDR1 reads ENHRY; CDR2 reads SYGVKD. The ends were cut back, 0 bases at V and 0 bases at J, with 17 bases in the middle. DNA for the CDR3: TGTGCCATCAGTGAGTCGACCGGGACACCTGGCGTGAACACTGAAGCTTTCTTT. Protein sequence: CAISESTGTPGVNTEAFF.

This clone has a single count. V gene TRBV7-6 combines with J gene TRBJ1-2; 8 bases agree with TRBD1. Germline V gene lookup returns CDR1 SGHVS and CDR2 FNYEAQ. The ends lost 5 bases at V and 2 bases at J; junction bases unmatched: 7. The CDR3 has 15 residues. CDR3 loop: CASSPRQGTNYGYTF. The CDR3 DNA is TGTGCCAGCAGCCCCAGACAGGGGACCAACTATGGCTACACCTTC.